This T cell receptor beta chain was identified during a study of cytomegalovirus exposure and HLA in healthy donors (dated by TCRdb to about 2017). The study in broad terms: According to an earlier analysis of 587 of the donors, about 170 million T cells yielded some 120 million unique TCR beta sequences and around 280 Gb of sequence data. Roughly 310 gigabases of sequencing data and approximately 85 million unique TCR sequences were included in an early release covering around 600 HLA-typed donors. The genetic ancestry cluster associated with self-reported Caucasian donors included roughly 84% of the roughly 400 genotyped donors. The aim of the study was to test whether cataloging public T cell receptors could identify signatures of past pathogen exposure. Using immunosequencing, the study profiled T cell repertoires from about 610 subjects and related those repertoires to cytomegalovirus serostatus. A separate validation cohort of roughly 130 different subjects was used in addition to the roughly 670-subject first cohort. High-throughput TCR immunosequencing, statistical association of individual TCRs with disease status, and machine learning were combined to predict cytomegalovirus infection status. In a later analysis, previously published TCR beta repertoires from some 640 donors were re-analyzed and high-resolution HLA genotyping was added so that TCR occurrence patterns could be studied. Rather than using new phenotypic data, the later analysis identified candidate immune exposures from TCR beta sequences and from how often those sequences occurred across donors. To decide whether each TCR beta V gene segment behaved as functional or pseudogenic, an earlier analysis of some 540 of the donors relied on high-throughput TCR beta sequencing. Donor age, sex, ethnicity and CMV serostatus were compiled together with the repertoire data. Genome-wide SNP genotypes for about 55% of the roughly 670 donors were used in a later genetic analysis, which treated that subset as a discovery cohort. All discovery cohort repertoires had been generated using a single sequencing platform. Class I and class II HLA loci were covered by the typing at four-digit resolution. Typing coverage differed by locus: A, B, C, DRB1 and DQB1 were typed in about 629-630 donors, DQA1 in roughly 500, DPA1 in approximately 610, and DPB1 in 472. Four to six DR-DQ haplotypes were handled as single units for association and clustering, since linkage in the cohort was strong. On average, around 200,000 unique TCR beta nucleotide sequences were sequenced per donor among a few hundred genotyped donors of the cohort, with approximately 18% of those sequences being non-productive. Overall study results and their limits: Assigning TCR associations to individual alleles was difficult when HLA alleles, especially DR and DQ, strongly co-occurred. Only TCR beta chains were sequenced in this cohort, and the absence of alpha or paired-chain data limited detectable features. A later genetic analysis reported fewer N-insertions in productive TCRs among donors in an Asian-associated ancestry cluster than the roughly 700-donor mean. Because HLA typing was missing for some donors at each locus, association tests included only the typed subset. A further reported finding was that TCR beta sequences accurately predicted the HLA-A and HLA-B alleles for most subjects in the first cohort. In an earlier analysis of about 600 of the donors, most TCR beta V segments appeared in productive rearrangements about 90% or about 30% of the time, broadly matching IMGT annotations. Linkage disequilibrium might explain the correlated functional status among segregating V segments, but an unknown experimental factor could not be ruled out. In vitro tests confirmed that a few of the cytomegalovirus-associated TCR beta chains recognize cytomegalovirus antigens. Most TCR sequences were observed very rarely across donors, whereas some public TCRs were present in many individuals. Because counts were too low, about 18 rarely observed V segments, including chromosome 9 orphons, were excluded from the earlier analysis of roughly 580 of the donors. In a later analysis, about 16,000 TCR beta sequences were associated with specific HLA alleles at a false discovery rate of 0.05. The study listed 164 TCR beta chains as associated with cytomegalovirus. A later analysis found that most CMV-associated TCR beta chains appeared HLA-restricted, with HLA associations seemingly driven largely by CMV exposure. A cluster of highly shared sequence variants was judged likely to be a technical artifact of the sequencing pipeline. An association between a missense DCLRE1C variant and V-gene and J-gene trimming of TCR beta chains was found in a later genetic analysis and replicated in an independent cohort. A later analysis found that TCR association rates varied across HLA loci, with DRB1 alleles showing the most associated TCRs and HLA-C alleles the fewest. Because the 87-base-pair reads could not distinguish some IMGT-functional V segments, including TRBV6-2 and TRBV6-3, those segments were excluded. Presence/absence analyses assumed roughly uniform sequencing depth across donors, an assumption that may not hold. The only immune exposure information available for the cohort was CMV serostatus. Several of the top co-occurrence clusters appeared to be linked to parvovirus B19, influenza, CMV and Epstein-Barr virus, according to a later analysis. The authors suggested that the approach could potentially be generalized to other disease states and immunological phenotypes. The classifier was reported to diagnose cytomegalovirus status with high specificity and sensitivity in both the original and validation cohorts. Compared with equally common non-associated chains, HLA-associated TCR beta chains in a later analysis were more clonally expanded and had lower generation probabilities.

The library was produced with the immunoSEQ multiplex PCR assay. For the multiplex PCR, a mixture combining 60 forward primers for TCR Vbeta segments and 13 reverse primers for TCR Jbeta segments was used. Amplification of the CDR3 region of rearranged TCR beta genes was performed with a multiplex PCR assay on genomic DNA. The Illumina HiSeq System was used to sequence the amplified TCR beta libraries as 87-base-pair reads. The paper's processing steps were these. Across the 600 to 700 repertoires, a later analysis counted roughly 77 million unique TCR beta chains, roughly 11 million of which were shared by at least two donors. Raw reads were error-corrected and collapsed into unique sequences with a nearest-neighbor algorithm that merged closely related sequences to remove PCR and sequencing errors. CDR3 sequences were aligned to IMGT reference sequences to assign V, D and J gene segments. Each retained sequence needed at least a six-nucleotide match to both a V gene segment and a J gene segment. Rearrangements were called productive when the CDR3 lacked stop codons and stayed in frame with V and J; all others were non-productive. Following IMGT convention, CDR3 was defined as the stretch from the second conserved V-encoded cysteine to the conserved J-encoded phenylalanine. The earlier analysis of some 550 of the donors excluded any sequence lacking an unambiguous match to a single V gene segment. An earlier analysis of approximately 590 of the donors classified V segments as functional when productive rearrangements were above 56.7% and as segregating when the standard deviation between donors was above 5%. A statistical classification framework was built for diagnosing cytomegalovirus status from the catalog of TCR beta chain sequences. In a later analysis, V and J genes were assigned by comparing TCR nucleotide sequences against IMGT/GENE-DB human TR gene sequences. A later analysis assigned CDR3 sequences and most-parsimonious VDJ recombination scenarios with the TCRdist pipeline. A later analysis defined each TCR beta chain by its CDR3 amino acid sequence plus V-gene family, and excluded reads lacking a unique V-gene family. To address suspected cross-contamination and a sequencing artifact, a later analysis removed roughly 640 highly shared, low-generation-probability nucleotide sequences. For each public chain, a later analysis derived a clonal expansion index from normalized ranks of inferred template counts within each repertoire. In a later analysis, generation probabilities were computed using a VDJ recombination model fitted to out-of-frame rearrangements, and the results were checked against IGoR. A later analysis scored TCR-TCR, TCR-HLA and TCR-CMV co-occurrence with hypergeometric tests, applying a repertoire-size bias correction to TCR pairs. To estimate false discovery rates, a later analysis permuted the HLA or CMV assignments 20 times. In a later analysis, co-occurring TCRs were grouped using DBSCAN, and TCRdist sequence similarity was added for clustering within HLA-allele-positive subsets. Co-occurrence clustering excluded repertoires with fewer than 30,000 or more than 120,000 public chains, plus five with anomalous nucleotide sharing. TCRdb obtained this table from immuneACCESS and retained in-frame rearrangements with V and J assigned. These tables miss some clones; where compared with another copy, unresolved V genes account for less than half of the shortfall, and the remainder is unexplained. Clone size and V and J calls were adopted from that table, with D and trimming inferred from the DNA. For this sample there are more than 200,000 clones; 60% to 80% appear just once. 1.5% to 2% of the sample is in the top ten clones.

Based on the germline V gene, the CDR1 and CDR2 sequences are SGHRS and YFSETQ. The germline V and J ends show losses of 0 bases and 0 bases respectively, and no gene match explains 6 bases of the junction. The CDR3 goes from the cysteine to the phenylalanine over 16 residues. Solely the CDR3 DNA is kept, with 48 bases framed from the first base. Comment on this clone: The antigen it recognizes is unknown. No quality values exist for individual bases; no much larger clone is one base distant.

The cohort consisted of approximately 670 healthy bone marrow donors. At the time of sampling, every cohort member was nominally healthy, though immune exposures that went unrecorded were likely present. The donor tested CMV seronegative and was one of the 352 seronegative cohort members. A peripheral blood sample was collected from each donor, and TCR beta sequencing was performed on peripheral blood mononuclear cells. Genomic DNA was extracted from the blood cell samples with the Qiagen DNeasy Blood Extraction Kit. The rearrangement joined TRBV5-1 to TRBJ2-7, with 7 junctional bases fitting TRBD1. Sequencing was carried out using PBMCs. The sequence was obtained from a male donor in good health and CMV-seronegative. The nucleotide sequence is given as TGCGCCAGCAGCTTGGTTAAGGGGACAGCCTCCTACGAGCAGTACTTC. The translation is CASSLVKGTASYEQYF.